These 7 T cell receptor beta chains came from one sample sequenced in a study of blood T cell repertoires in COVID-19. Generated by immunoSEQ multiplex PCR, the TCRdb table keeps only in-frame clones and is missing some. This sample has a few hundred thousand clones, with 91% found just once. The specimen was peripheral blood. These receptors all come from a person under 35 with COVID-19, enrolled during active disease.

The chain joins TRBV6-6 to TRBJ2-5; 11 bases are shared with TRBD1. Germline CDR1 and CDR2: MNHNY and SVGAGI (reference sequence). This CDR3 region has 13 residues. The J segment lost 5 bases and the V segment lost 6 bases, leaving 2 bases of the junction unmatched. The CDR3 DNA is TGTGCCAGCAGACGGGACAGGGGGGAGACCCAGTACTTC. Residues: CASRRDRGETQYF.

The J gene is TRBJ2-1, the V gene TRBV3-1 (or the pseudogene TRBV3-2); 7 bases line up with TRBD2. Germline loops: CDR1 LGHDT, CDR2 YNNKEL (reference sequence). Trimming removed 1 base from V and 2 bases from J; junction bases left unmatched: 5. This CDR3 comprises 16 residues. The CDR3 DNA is TGTGCCAGCAGCCAAGGACGGGGGAGGGCCTACAATGAGCAGTTCTTC. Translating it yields CASSQGRGRAYNEQFF.

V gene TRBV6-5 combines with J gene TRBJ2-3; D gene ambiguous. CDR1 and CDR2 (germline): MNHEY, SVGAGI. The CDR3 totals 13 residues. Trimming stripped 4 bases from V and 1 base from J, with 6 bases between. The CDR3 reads CASSSQGTDTQYF. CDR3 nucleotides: TGTGCCAGCAGTTCCCAGGGCACAGATACGCAGTATTTT.

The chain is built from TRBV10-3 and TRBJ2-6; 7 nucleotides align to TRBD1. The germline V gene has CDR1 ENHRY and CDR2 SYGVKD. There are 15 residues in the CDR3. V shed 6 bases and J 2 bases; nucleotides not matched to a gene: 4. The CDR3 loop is CAISSDRAGANVLTF. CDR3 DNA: TGTGCCATCAGCTCAGACAGGGCTGGGGCCAACGTCCTGACTTTC.

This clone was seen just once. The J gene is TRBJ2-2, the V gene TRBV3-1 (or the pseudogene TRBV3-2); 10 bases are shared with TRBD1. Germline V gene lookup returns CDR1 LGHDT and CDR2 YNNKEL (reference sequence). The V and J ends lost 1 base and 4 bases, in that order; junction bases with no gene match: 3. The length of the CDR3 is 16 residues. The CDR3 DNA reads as TGTGCCAGCAGCCAAGGTGACAGGGGGCTCACCGGGGAGCTGTTTTTT. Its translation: CASSQGDRGLTGELFF.

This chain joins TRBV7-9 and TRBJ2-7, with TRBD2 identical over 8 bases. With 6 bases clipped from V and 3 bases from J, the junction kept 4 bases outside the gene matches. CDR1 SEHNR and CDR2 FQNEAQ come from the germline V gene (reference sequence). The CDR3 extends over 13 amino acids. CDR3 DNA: TGTGCCAGCAGTGGGACTAGGGGCTACGAGCAGTACTTC. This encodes CASSGTRGYEQYF.

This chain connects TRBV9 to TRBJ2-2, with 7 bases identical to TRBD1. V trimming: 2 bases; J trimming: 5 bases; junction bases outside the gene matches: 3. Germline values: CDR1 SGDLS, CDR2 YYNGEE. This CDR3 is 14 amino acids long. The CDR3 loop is CASSVLTGTGELFF. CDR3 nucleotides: TGTGCCAGCAGCGTCTTGACAGGGACCGGGGAGCTGTTTTTT. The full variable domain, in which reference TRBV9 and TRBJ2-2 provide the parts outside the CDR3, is DSGVTQTPKHLITATGQRVTLRCSPRSGDLSVYWYQQSLDQGLQFLIQYYNGEERAKGNILERFSAQQFPDLHSELNLSSLELGDSALYFCASSVLTGTGELFFGEGSRLTVL.